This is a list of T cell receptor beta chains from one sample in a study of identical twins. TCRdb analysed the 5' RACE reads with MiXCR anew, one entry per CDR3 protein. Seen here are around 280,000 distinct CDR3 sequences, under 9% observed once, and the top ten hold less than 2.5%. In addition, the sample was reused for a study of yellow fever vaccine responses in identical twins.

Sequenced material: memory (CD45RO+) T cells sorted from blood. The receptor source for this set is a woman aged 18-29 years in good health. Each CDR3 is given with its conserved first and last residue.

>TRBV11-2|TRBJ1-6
CASSPTYLYNSPLHF
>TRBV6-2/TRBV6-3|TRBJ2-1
CASSYSTEQFF
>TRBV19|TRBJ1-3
CASSIYSGTTNSGNTIYF
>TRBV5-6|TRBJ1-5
CASSAQGRNQPQHF
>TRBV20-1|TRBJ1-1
CSARLDSQLEYTEAFF
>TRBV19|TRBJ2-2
CASSTIIVGLGTPGTNTGELFF
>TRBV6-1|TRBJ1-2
CASSEALGRTNYGYTF
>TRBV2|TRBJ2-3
CASSDKGVIGDTQYF
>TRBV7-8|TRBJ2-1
CASSSGRVGQFF
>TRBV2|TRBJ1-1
CASSELETEAFF
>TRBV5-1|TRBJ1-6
CASSQTLQKKNSPLHF
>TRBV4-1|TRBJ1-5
CASSQGAGSQPQHF
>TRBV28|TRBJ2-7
CASRTQGLEYF
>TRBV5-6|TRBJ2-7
CASSTGAGGIYEQYF
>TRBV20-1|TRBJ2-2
CSARDRELAGTAGELFF
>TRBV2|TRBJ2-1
CVSTEGLAVYNEQFF
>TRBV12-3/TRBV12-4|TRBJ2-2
CASSPNTNTGELFF
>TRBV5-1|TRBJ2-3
CASRRLAGGPDTQYF
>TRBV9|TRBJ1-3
CASSVSPLAGVGNTIYF
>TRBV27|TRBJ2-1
CASSRGGDEQFF
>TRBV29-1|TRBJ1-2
CSVERPGWDGYTF
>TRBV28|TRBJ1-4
CASSFTDRGDEKLFF
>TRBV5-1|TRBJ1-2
CASSFSRTNYGYTF
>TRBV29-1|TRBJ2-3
CSVVATSGGDTQYF
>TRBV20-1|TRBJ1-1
CSARANTEAFF
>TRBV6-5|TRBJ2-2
CASNSRLYGGQNTGELFF
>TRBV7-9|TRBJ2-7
CASSYGQGLGEQYF
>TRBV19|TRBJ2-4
CASSPRTSGKVDIQYF
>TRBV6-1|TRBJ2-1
CASSEDVLSYNEQFF
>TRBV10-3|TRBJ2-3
CAAATPGQRTDTQYF
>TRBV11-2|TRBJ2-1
CASSLDGRTSRNNEQFF
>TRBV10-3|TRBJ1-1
CAINGQGRNTEAFF
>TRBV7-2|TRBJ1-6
CASSLGTGRHSPLHF
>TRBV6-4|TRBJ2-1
CASSRGVNNEQFF
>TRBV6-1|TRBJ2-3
CASSGLAPVTDTQYF
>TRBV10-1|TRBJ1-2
CANPCPGTGIDGYTF
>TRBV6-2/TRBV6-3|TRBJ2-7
CASRPLAVVDEQYF
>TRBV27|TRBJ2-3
CASHFLGAGLTDTQYF
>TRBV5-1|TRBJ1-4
CASSRADGEKLFF
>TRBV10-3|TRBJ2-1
CAISESETSGGGNEQFF
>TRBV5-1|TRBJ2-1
CASSLDGANHNEQFF
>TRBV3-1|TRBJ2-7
CASSEGGPYEQYF
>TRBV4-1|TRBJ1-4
CASSSGQGGEKLFF
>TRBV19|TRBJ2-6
CASSPSWTAYSGANVLTF
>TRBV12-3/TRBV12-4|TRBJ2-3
CASSRGTHTRTDTQYF
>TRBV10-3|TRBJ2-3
CAITGASSDTQYF
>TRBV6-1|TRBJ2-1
CASSDPSIEQFF
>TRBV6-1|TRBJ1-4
CASSLRGPGEKLFF
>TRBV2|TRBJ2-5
CASSEVGGAETQYF
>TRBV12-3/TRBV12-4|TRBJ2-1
CASSRDGSHNEQFF
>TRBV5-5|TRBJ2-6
CASSSVKSGGSGANVLTF
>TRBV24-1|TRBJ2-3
CATSRGGREATDTQYF
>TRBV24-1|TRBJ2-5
CATGDRKETQYF